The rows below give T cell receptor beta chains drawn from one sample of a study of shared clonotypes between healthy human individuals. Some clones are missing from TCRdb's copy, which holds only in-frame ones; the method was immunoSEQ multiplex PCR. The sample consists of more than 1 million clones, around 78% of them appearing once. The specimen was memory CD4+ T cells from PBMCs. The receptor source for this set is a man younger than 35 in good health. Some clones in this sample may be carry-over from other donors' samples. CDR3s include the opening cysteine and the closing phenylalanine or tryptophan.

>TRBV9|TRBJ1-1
CASSKRGRADEAFF
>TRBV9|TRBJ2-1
CASSVGYNEQFF
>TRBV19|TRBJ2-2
CASSIERGTGELFF
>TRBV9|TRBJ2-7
CASSAGGASYEQYF
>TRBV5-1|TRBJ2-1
CASSPETGSAEQFF
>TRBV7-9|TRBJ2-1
CASSDTGTSLNEQFF
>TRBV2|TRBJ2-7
CASSSGGEQYF
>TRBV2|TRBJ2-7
CASSAYYEQYF
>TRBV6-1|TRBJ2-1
CASSAALNEQFF
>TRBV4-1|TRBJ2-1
CASSQGRAGDNEQFF
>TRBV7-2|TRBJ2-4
CASSLYNAMDIQYF
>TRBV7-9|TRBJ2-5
CASSRMGETQYF
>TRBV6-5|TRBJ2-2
CASRGLAEDTGELFF
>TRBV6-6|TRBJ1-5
CASSYPWEPQHF
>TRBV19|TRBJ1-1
CASSTTGSMPEAFF
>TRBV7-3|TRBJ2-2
CASSLTHLAGGELFF
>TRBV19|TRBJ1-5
CASSIRSHGTQPQHF
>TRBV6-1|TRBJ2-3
CASSDEGAKRDTQYF
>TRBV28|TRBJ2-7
CASSLGGQGTYEQYF
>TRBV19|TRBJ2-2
CASSIDWTSGRSDTGELFF
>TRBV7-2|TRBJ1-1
CASSLARGAEAFF
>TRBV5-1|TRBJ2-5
CASSSSGSGVETQYF
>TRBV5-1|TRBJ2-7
CASSLNYEQYF
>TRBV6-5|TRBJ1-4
CASSYRAPNEKLFF
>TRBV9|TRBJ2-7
CASSPRTSRYEQYF
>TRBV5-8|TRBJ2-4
CASSPLGGTVNIQYF
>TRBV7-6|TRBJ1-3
CASSELQGASGNTIYF
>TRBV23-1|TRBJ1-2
CASIVYYYGYTF
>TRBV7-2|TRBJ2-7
CASSSGLTGEQYF
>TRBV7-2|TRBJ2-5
CASSPQRALAETQYF
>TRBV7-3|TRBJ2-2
CASSSSPGTGGELFF
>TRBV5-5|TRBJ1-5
CASSSADQPQHF
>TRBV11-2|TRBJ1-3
CASSQDGNTIYF
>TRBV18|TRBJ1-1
CASSLTTGAKTAFF
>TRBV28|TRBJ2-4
CASSLLQLGAKNIQYF
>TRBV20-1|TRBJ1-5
CSAGQGQPQHF